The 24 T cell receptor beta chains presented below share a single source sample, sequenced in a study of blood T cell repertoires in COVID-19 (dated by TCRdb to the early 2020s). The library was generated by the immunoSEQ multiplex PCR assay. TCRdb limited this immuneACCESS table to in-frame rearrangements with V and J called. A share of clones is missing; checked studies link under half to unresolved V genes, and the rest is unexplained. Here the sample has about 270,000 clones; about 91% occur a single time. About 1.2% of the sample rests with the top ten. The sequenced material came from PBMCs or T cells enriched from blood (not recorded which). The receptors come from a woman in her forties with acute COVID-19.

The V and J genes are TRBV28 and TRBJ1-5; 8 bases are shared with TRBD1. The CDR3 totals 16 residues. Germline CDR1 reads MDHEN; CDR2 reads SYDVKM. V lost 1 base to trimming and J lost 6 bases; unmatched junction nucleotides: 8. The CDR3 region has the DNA TGTGCCAGCAGTTTATTAGACAGGGGTGTCGGTCAGCCCCAGCATTTT. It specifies CASSLLDRGVGQPQHF.

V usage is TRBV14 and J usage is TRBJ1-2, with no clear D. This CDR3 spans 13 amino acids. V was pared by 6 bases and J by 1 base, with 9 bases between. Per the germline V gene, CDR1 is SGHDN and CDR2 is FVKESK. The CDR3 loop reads CASSEALNYGYTF. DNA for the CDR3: TGTGCCAGCAGTGAGGCGCTTAACTATGGCTACACCTTC.

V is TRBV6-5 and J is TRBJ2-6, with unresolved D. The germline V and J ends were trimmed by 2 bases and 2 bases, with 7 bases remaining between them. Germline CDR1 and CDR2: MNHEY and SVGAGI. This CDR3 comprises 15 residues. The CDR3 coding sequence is TGTGCCAGCAGTTACGGGCAGGCTGGGGCCAACGTCCTGACTTTC. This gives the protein CASSYGQAGANVLTF.

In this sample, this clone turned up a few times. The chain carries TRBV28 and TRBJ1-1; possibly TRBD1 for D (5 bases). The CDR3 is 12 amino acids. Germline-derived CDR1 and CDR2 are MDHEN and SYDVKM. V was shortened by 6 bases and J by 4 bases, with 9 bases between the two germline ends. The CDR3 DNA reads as TGTGCCAGCAGCAGGGAGGGCACTGAAGCTTTCTTT. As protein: CASSREGTEAFF.

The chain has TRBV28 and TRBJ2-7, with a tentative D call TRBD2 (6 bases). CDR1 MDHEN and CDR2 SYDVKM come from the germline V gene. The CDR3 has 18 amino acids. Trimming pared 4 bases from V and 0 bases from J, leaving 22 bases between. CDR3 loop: CASSSAGLSRTISYEQYF. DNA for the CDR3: TGTGCCAGCAGTTCCGCGGGGCTATCGCGAACAATCTCCTACGAGCAGTACTTC.

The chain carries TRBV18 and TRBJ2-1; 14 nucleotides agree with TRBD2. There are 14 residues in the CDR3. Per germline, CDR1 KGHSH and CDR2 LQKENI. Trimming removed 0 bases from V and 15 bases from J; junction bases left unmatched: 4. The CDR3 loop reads CASSPPGLAGGLFF. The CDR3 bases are TGTGCCAGCTCACCACCCGGACTAGCGGGAGGTTTGTTCTTC.

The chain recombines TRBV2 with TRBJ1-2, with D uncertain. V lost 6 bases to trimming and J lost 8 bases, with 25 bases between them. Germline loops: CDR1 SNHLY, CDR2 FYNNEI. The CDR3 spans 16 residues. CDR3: CASSQDNGEMRYGYTF. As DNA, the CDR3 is TGTGCCAGCAGCCAAGACAACGGGGAGATGAGGTACGGCTACACCTTC. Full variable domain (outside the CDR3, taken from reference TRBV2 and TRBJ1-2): EPEVTQTPSHQVTQMGQEVILRCVPISNHLYFYWYRQILGQKVEFLVSFYNNEISEKSEIFDDQFSVERPDGSNFTLKIRSTKLEDSAMYFCASSQDNGEMRYGYTFGSGTRLTVV.

The CDR3 reads CASSVGWLAGGETQYF. In nucleotides, the CDR3 is TGTGCCAGCAGCGTAGGTTGGCTAGCGGGAGGAGAGACCCAGTACTTC. The rearrangement links TRBV9 to TRBJ2-5, with TRBD2 identical over 11 bases. The germline V gene has CDR1 SGDLS and CDR2 YYNGEE. V lost 0 bases, J lost 4 bases, and 5 bases stayed unmatched. The CDR3 spans 16 residues.

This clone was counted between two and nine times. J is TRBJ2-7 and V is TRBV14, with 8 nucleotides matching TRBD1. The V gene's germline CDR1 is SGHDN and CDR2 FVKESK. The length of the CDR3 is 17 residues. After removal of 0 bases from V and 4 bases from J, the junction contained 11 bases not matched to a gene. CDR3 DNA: TGTGCCAGCAGCCAAGAACCGAGGGCAGGGGGCGAGTACGAGCAGTACGTC. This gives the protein CASSQEPRAGGEYEQYV.

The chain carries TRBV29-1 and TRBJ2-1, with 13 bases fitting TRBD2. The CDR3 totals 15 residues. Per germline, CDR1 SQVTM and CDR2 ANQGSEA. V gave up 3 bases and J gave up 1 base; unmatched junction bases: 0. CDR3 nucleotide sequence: TGCAGCGTTGAGGGACTAGCGGGATCCTACAATGAGCAGTTCTTC. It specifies CSVEGLAGSYNEQFF.

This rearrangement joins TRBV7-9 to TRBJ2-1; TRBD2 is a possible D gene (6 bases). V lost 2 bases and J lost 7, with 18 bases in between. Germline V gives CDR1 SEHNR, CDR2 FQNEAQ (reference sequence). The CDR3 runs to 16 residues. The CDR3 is CASSLLPTLAFNEQFF. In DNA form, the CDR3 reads TGTGCCAGCAGCTTACTTCCGACACTAGCTTTTAATGAGCAGTTCTTC.

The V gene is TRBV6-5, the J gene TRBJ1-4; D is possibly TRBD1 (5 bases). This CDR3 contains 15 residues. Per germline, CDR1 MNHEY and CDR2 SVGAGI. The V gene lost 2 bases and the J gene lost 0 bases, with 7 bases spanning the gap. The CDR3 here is CASSYAGTTNEKLFF. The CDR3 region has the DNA TGTGCCAGCAGTTACGCAGGGACAACTAATGAAAAACTGTTTTTT.

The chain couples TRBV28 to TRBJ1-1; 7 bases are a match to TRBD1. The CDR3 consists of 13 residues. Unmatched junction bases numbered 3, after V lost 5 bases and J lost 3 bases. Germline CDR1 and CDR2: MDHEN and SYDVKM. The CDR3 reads CASSGDRYTEAFF. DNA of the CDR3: TGTGCCAGCAGTGGGGACAGATACACTGAAGCTTTCTTT.

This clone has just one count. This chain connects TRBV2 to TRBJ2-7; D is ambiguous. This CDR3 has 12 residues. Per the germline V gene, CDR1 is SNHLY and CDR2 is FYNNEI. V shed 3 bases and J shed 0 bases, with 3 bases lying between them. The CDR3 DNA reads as TGTGCCAGCAGTGAGGCCTCCTACGAGCAGTACGTC. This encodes CASSEASYEQYV.

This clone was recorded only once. CDR3 nucleotides: TGTGCCAGCTCACCACTAGAATCTTCACTCCAAGCCTCAAACACTGAAGCTTTCTTT. Protein: CASSPLESSLQASNTEAFF. The chain is built from TRBV18 and TRBJ1-1; D ambiguous. Trimming removed 1 base from V and 2 bases from J, with 23 bases in between. The CDR3 spans 19 residues. CDR1 is KGHSH and CDR2 is LQKENI in the germline V gene.

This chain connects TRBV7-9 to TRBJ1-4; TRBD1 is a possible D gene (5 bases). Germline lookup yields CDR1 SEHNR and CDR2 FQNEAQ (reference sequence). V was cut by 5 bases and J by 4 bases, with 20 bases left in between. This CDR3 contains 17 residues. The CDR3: CASSVWRGPRGNEKLFF. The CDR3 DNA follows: TGTGCCAGCAGCGTCTGGAGGGGCCCCCGGGGTAATGAAAAACTGTTTTTT.

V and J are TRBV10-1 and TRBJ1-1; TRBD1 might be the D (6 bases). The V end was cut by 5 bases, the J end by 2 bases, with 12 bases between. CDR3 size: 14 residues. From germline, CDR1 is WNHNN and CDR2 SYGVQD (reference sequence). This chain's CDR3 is CASSQRGHNTEAFF. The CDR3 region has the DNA TGCGCCAGCAGTCAAAGGGGACACAACACTGAAGCTTTCTTT.

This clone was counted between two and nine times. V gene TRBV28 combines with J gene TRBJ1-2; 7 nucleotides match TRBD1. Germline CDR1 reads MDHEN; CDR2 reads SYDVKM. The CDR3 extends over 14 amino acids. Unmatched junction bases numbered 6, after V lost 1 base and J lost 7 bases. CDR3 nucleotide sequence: TGTGCCAGCAGTTTATTAGACAGGGACTCTGGCTACACCTTC. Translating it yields CASSLLDRDSGYTF.

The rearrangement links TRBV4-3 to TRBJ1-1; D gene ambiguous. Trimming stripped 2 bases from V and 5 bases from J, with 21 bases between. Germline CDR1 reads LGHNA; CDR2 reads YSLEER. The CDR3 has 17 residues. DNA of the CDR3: TGCGCCAGCAGCCAATTCTTATTGGCGAACAGAGGGACTGAAGCTTTCTTT. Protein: CASSQFLLANRGTEAFF.

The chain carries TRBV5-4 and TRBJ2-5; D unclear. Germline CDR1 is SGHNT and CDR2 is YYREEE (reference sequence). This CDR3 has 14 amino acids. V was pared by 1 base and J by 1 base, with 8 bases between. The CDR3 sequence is CASSLPQIQETQYF. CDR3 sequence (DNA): TGTGCCAGCAGCTTGCCGCAGATCCAAGAGACCCAGTACTTC.

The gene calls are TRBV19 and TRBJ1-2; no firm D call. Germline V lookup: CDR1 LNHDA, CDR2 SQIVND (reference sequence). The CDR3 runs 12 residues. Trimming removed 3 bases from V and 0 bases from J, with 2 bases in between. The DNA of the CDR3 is TGTGCCAGTAGTATTACTAACTATGGCTACACCTTC. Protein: CASSITNYGYTF.

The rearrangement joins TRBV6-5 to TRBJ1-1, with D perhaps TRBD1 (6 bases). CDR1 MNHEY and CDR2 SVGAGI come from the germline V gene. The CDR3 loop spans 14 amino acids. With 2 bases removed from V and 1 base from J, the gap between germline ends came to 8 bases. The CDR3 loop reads CASSYETGNTEAFF. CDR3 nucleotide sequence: TGTGCCAGCAGTTACGAGACAGGGAACACTGAAGCTTTCTTT.

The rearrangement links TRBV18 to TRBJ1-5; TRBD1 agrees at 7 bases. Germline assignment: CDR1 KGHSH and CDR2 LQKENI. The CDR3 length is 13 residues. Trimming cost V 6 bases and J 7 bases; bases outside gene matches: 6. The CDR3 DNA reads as TGTGCCAGCTCCCCTCAAGGGGGCCAGCCCCAGCATTTT. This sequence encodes CASSPQGGQPQHF.

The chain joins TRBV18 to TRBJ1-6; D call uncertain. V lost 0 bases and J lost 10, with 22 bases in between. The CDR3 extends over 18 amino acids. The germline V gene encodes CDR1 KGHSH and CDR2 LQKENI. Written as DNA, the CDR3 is TGTGCCAGCTCACCACCGGTAGAAGTATTCGGTCGCATCTCACCCCTCCACTTT. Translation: CASSPPVEVFGRISPLHF.